The entry below gives a single T cell receptor (beta chain) sequence along with its context. The junction shows a germline mismatch at one end, possibly a read error. Amplified regions were TCR beta CDR3 sequences from RNA transcripts. The primer set for the first-round RT-PCR of the TCR CDR3 was HTBI. TCRdb reprocessed the multiplex PCR reads with MiXCR, giving one entry per CDR3 protein. The table has approximately 590,000 distinct CDR3 sequences, approximately 44% seen once; the top ten hold about 8.2%. The CDR3 has 19 residues. Germline V gene lookup returns CDR1 SGHDT and CDR2 YYEEEE. This specimen belongs to a study of T cells in Graves' hyperthyroidism and ophthalmopathy.

The receptor comes from a woman aged 18-35 years with Graves' hyperthyroidism. This sequence joins TRBV5-6 and TRBJ1-5; tentative D call: TRBD1 (6 bases). The material sequenced was peripheral blood or thyroid tissue (not recorded which). CDR3 loop: CASSDAGGPTRYSNQPQPF. The DNA of the CDR3 is TGTGCCAGCAGCGACGCGGGGGGCCCCACCCGATATAGCAATCAGCCCCAGCCTTTT.